The rows below give T cell receptor beta chains drawn from one sample of a study of PD-1 blockade in classical Hodgkin lymphoma. Assay: immunoSEQ multiplex PCR; the TCRdb copy retains only in-frame clones and omits some. The profile shows 30,000 or so clones, approximately 91% of them singletons. What was sequenced was peripheral blood mononuclear cells (PBMCs). These receptors all stem from a human donor with classical Hodgkin lymphoma. CDR3s include the opening cysteine and the closing phenylalanine or tryptophan. Each record gives: clone size, J gene, V gene, D gene, CDR3 DNA, CDR3 protein. The D gene is left open where the match is weak. Size is stated for part of the rows, as once, few or many counts, or as a class when the clone is expanded.

.	TRBJ2-3	TRBV7-2	.	TGTGCCAGCAGCGTACTAGGTAGCACAGATACGCAGTATTTT	CASSVLGSTDTQYF
.	TRBJ2-7	TRBV2	TRBD2	TGTGCCAGCAGTGATGGGACTAGCGACTCCTACGAGCAGTACTTC	CASSDGTSDSYEQYF
.	TRBJ1-4	TRBV7-8	TRBD1	TGTGCCAGCACCACAGGGGGCCTGGTGCTGTTTTTT	CASTTGGLVLFF
.	TRBJ2-3	TRBV25-1	TRBD2	TGTGCCAGCAGTGATCTAGCGGGAGACACAGATACGCAGTATTTT	CASSDLAGDTDTQYF
.	TRBJ2-7	TRBV5-4	TRBD2	TGTGCCAGCAGCGAAGGACTAGCGAGCTACGAGCAGTACTTC	CASSEGLASYEQYF
.	TRBJ2-7	TRBV11-3	.	TGTGCCAGCAGCCCGCACAGGAGCTCCTACGAGCAGTACTTC	CASSPHRSSYEQYF
few	TRBJ2-3	TRBV7-2	.	TGTGCCAGCAGCTTTTTTCTAGATACGCAGTATTTT	CASSFFLDTQYF
.	TRBJ1-2	TRBV28	TRBD1	TGTGCCAGCAGGGAGCCGACAGGGACGGGCAACTATGGCTACACCTTC	CASREPTGTGNYGYTF
once	TRBJ2-4	TRBV4-3	TRBD2	TGCGCCAGCAGCGCCTCTAGCGGGAGTCAAAACATTCAGTACTTC	CASSASSGSQNIQYF
.	TRBJ2-3	TRBV5-1	.	TGCGCCAGCAGCTTGGTTACAAGATACACAGATACGCAGTATTTT	CASSLVTRYTDTQYF
.	TRBJ2-1	TRBV2	.	TGTGCCAGCAGTGACCGGCGGGACCATAACAATGAGCAGTTCTTC	CASSDRRDHNNEQFF
.	TRBJ1-1	TRBV5-8	.	TGTGCCAGCAGCGTATACACTGAAGCTTTCTTT	CASSVYTEAFF
.	TRBJ2-6	TRBV5-1	.	TGCGCCCCGCCCCCCGTCTACAGGTCATACTCTGGGGCCAACGTCCTGACTTTC	CAPPPVYRSYSGANVLTF
.	TRBJ2-5	TRBV7-8	.	TGTGCCAGCAGCTTAGCGCTAGAGACCCAGTACTTC	CASSLALETQYF
.	TRBJ1-1	TRBV28	TRBD1	TGTGCCACCATAGGACAGGGGGCAGCCGGTGAAGCTTTCTTT	CATIGQGAAGEAFF
.	TRBJ2-7	TRBV19	.	TGTGCCAGTAGTTTCAGCGTACACTACGAGCAGTACTTC	CASSFSVHYEQYF
.	TRBJ1-2	TRBV28	.	TGTGCCAGCAGCCAGGGAGGGGGTAACTATGGCTACACCTTC	CASSQGGGNYGYTF
.	TRBJ2-2	TRBV21-1	.	TGTGCCAGCAGCAATCAGGACAGGGCGCAGGGGGGTGACACCGGGGAGCTGTTTTTT	CASSNQDRAQGGDTGELFF
.	TRBJ2-7	TRBV5-4	TRBD2	TGTGCCAGCAGCTCGTCGAGCGGGAGCCAGTTGGGCGAGCAGTACTTC	CASSSSSGSQLGEQYF
once	TRBJ2-7	TRBV19	.	TGTGCCAGTAGTTCGGGCTTAGGGGCCTCCGAGCAGTACTTC	CASSSGLGASEQYF
.	TRBJ2-7	TRBV28	.	TGTGCCAGCATCCTGACGATGGGGGGCTACGAGCAGTACTTC	CASILTMGGYEQYF
.	TRBJ2-2	TRBV13	.	TGTGCCAGCAGTCACACAGGGAGTCTTTACACCGGGGAGCTGTTTTTT	CASSHTGSLYTGELFF
once	TRBJ2-1	TRBV7-2	TRBD1	TGTGCCAGCAGCTCCCGGACAGGAAGCTCCTACAATGAGCAGTTCTTC	CASSSRTGSSYNEQFF
.	TRBJ2-5	TRBV30	.	TGTGCCTGGAGCAGAGGGCAAGAGACCCAGTACTTC	CAWSRGQETQYF
.	TRBJ2-1	TRBV18	.	TGTGCCAGCTCGAGGTACAGCCTGACCAATGAGCAGTTCTTC	CASSRYSLTNEQFF
.	TRBJ1-1	TRBV18	.	TGTGCCAGCTCACTGCCCTCCCGAGAAGCTTTCTTT	CASSLPSREAFF
.	TRBJ1-2	TRBV28	.	TGTGCCAGCAGTTTAGGGCAGGGGATCAGCTACACCTTC	CASSLGQGISYTF
once	TRBJ2-7	TRBV30	TRBD2	TGTGCCGCCAATAGCGGGAGTGGAGGCTACGAGCAGTACTTC	CAANSGSGGYEQYF
.	TRBJ2-7	TRBV1	.	TGCACCAGCAGCCAAGAGGGGACGAGCGGTAACTCCTACGAGCAGTACTTC	CTSSQEGTSGNSYEQYF
few	TRBJ1-2	TRBV28	.	TGTGCCAGCAGTTTATTGGTCCTTCGCTATGGCTACACCTTC	CASSLLVLRYGYTF
.	TRBJ2-5	TRBV29-1	.	TGCAGCGTTGCCCTAGAGACCCAGTACTTC	CSVALETQYF
.	TRBJ2-2	TRBV5-1	TRBD1	TGCGCCAGCAGCTCTAGGACAGGGCCGAGCGGGGAGCTGTTTTTT	CASSSRTGPSGELFF
.	TRBJ2-7	TRBV27	.	TGTGCCAGCAGTTCTATAGGGGACGAGCAGTACTTC	CASSSIGDEQYF
.	TRBJ2-6	TRBV2	.	TGTGCCAGCAGTGAATCGGGCATATTCAGTCGCTCTGGGGCCAACGTCCTGACTTTC	CASSESGIFSRSGANVLTF
few	TRBJ1-2	TRBV7-2	TRBD1	TGTGCCAGCAGCTCGCCGGGACAGCCTTATGGCTACACCTTC	CASSSPGQPYGYTF
once	TRBJ2-3	TRBV5-4	TRBD2	TGTGCCAGCAGCTTTAGACTAGCGGGAGGCAGCACAGATACGCAGTATTTT	CASSFRLAGGSTDTQYF
once	TRBJ2-5	TRBV4-3	TRBD1	TGCGCCAGCAGCCAAGATATGGCAGGGGGCAGGGAGACCCAGTACTTC	CASSQDMAGGRETQYF
once	TRBJ2-1	TRBV5-1	TRBD2	TGCGCCAGCAGCCAACTAGCGGGAGCCTACAATGAGCAGTTCTTC	CASSQLAGAYNEQFF
.	TRBJ2-1	TRBV5-8	.	TGTGCCAGCAGCTTGGGTCTCCGGGTTTACGGGAGCTTAGTTAGTGAGCAGTTCTTC	CASSLGLRVYGSLVSEQFF
.	TRBJ1-1	TRBV19	.	TGTGCCAGTAGTATTAGTCTGGACACTGAAGCTTTCTTT	CASSISLDTEAFF